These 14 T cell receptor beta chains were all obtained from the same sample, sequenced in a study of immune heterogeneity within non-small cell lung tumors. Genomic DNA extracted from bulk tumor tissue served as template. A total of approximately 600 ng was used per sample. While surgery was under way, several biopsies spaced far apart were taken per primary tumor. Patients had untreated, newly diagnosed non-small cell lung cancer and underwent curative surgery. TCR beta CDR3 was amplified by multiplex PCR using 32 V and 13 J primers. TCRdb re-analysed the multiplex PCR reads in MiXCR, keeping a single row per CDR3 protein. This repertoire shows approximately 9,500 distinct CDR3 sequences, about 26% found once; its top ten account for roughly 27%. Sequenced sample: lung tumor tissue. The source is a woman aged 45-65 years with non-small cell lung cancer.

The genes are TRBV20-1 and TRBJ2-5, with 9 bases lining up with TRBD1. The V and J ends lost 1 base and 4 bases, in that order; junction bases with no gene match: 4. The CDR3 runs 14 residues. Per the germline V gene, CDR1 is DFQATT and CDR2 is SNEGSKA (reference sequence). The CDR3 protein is CSARVGQGRETQYF. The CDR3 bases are TGCAGTGCTAGAGTTGGACAGGGGAGAGAGACCCAGTACTTC.

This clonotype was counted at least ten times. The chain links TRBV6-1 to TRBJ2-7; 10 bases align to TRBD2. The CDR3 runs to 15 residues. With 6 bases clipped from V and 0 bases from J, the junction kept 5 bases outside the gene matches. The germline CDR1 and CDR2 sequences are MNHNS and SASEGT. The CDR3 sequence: CASRPRTSGSYEQYF. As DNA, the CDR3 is TGTGCCAGCAGGCCCAGGACTAGCGGCTCCTACGAGCAGTACTTC.

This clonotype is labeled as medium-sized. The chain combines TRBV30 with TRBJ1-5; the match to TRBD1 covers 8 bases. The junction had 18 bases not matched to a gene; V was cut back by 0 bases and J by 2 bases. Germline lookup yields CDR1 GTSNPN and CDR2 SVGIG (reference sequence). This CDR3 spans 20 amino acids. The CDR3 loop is CAWSVVKRGQVGYGNQPQHF. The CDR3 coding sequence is TGTGCCTGGAGTGTAGTGAAGCGGGGACAGGTGGGTTACGGCAATCAGCCCCAGCATTTT. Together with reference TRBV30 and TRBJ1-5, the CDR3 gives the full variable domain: SQTIHQWPATLVQPVGSPLSLECTVEGTSNPNLYWYRQAAGRGLQLLFYSVGIGQISSEVPQNLSASRPQDRQFILSSKKLLLSDSGFYLCAWSVVKRGQVGYGNQPQHFGDGTRLSIL.

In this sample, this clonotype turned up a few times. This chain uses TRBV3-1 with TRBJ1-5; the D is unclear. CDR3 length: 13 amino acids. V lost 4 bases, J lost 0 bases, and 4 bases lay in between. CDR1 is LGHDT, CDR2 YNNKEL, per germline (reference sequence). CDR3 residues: CASSPYSNQPQHF. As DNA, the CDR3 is TGTGCCAGCAGCCCGTATAGCAATCAGCCCCAGCATTTT.

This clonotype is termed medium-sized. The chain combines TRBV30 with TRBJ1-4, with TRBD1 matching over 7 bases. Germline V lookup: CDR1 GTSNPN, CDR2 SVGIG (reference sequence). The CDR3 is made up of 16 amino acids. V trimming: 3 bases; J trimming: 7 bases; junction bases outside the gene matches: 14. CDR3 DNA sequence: TGTGCCTGGAGCGACGAGGGGGGGACAGTTGGTGAAAAACTGTTTTTT. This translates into CAWSDEGGTVGEKLFF.

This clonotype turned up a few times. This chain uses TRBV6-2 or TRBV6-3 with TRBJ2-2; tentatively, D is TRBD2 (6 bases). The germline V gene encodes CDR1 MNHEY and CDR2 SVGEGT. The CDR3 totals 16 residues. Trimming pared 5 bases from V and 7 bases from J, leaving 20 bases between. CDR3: CASSRALPVGGGELFF. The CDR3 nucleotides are TGTGCCAGCAGTAGAGCCCTTCCGGTCGGGGGCGGGGAGCTGTTTTTT.

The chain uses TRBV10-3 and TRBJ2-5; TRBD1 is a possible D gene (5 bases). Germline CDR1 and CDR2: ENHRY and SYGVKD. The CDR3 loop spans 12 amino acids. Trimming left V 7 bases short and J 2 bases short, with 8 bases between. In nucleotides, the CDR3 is TGTGCCATCAAAGACAGTCAAGAGACCCAGTACTTC. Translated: CAIKDSQETQYF.

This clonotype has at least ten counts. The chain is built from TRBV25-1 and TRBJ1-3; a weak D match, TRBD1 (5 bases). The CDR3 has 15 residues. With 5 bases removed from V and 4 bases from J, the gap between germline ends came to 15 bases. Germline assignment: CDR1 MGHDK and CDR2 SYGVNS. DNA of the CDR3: TGTGCCAGCAGTTCCGGCGGGGGTTCGGGAAACACCATATATTTT. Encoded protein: CASSSGGGSGNTIYF.

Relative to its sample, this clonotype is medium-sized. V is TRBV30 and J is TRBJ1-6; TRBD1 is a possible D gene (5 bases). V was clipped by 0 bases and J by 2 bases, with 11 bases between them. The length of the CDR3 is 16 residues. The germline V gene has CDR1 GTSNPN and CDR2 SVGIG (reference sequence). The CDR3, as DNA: TGTGCCTGGAGTGTAAGAGGGGACCCCTATAATTCACCCCTCCACTTT. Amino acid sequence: CAWSVRGDPYNSPLHF. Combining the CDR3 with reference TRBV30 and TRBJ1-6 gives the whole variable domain SQTIHQWPATLVQPVGSPLSLECTVEGTSNPNLYWYRQAAGRGLQLLFYSVGIGQISSEVPQNLSASRPQDRQFILSSKKLLLSDSGFYLCAWSVRGDPYNSPLHFGNGTRLTVT.

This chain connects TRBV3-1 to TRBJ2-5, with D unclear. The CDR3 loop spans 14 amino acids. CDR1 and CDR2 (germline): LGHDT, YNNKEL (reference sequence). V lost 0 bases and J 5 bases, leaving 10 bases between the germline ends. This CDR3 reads CASSQDPGLETQYF. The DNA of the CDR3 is TGTGCCAGCAGCCAAGACCCCGGTCTCGAGACCCAGTACTTC.

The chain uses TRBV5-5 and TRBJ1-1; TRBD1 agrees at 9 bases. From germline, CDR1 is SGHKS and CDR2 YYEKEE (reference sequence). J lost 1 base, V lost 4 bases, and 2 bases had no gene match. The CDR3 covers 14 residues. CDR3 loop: CASSRDRANTEAFF. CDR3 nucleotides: TGTGCCAGCAGCAGGGACAGGGCGAACACTGAAGCTTTCTTT.

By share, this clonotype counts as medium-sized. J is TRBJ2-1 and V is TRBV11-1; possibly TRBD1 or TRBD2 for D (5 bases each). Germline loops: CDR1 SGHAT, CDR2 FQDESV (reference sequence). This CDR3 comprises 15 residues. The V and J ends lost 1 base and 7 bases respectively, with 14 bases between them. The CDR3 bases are TGTGCCAGCAGCTTAGGGCATGCAGGGAGTAATGAGCAGTTCTTC. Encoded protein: CASSLGHAGSNEQFF.

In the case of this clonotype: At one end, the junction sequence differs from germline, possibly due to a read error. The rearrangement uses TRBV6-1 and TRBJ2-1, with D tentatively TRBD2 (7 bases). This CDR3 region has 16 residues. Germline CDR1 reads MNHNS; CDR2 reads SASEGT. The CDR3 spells CVSSEEGGGGYNEQFF. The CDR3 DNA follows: TGTGTCAGCAGTGAGGAGGGGGGAGGGGGCTACAATGAGCAGTTCTTC.

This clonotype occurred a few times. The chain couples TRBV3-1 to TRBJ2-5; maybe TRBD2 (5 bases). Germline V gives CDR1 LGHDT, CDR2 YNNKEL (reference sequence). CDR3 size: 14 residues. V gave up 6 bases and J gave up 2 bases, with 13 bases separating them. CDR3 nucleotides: TGTGCCAGCAGGATCTCGGGGTATCAAGAGACCCAGTACTTC. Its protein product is CASRISGYQETQYF.